This TCR beta chain emerged from a study of CD8+CD57+ T cells in acquired aplastic anemia. About the research overall: Quantities of DNA derived from sorted CD4+ and CD8+ cells averaged roughly 3.4 ug. Overall study findings and caveats: Between patients and controls, CD8+ Simpson's diversity did not vary significantly.

Flow cytometry had shown expanded CD8+CD57+ cells in the patients chosen for sequencing. Germline values: CDR1 ENHRY, CDR2 SYGVKD. The ends were cut back, 4 bases at V and 4 bases at J, with 11 bases in the middle. The CDR3 runs 14 residues. Profiles of TCR beta VDJ and CDR3 were generated from a genomic DNA template. A single record per CDR3 protein comes from TCRdb applying MiXCR to the reads. The sample holds about 40,000 distinct CDR3 sequences, approximately 63% seen once. As for this clonotype: As yet, its antigen is unknown.

The TCR originated in a human donor with aplastic anemia. The chain recombines TRBV10-3 with TRBJ2-1, with D possibly TRBD1 on 6 matching bases. The sequencing sample was made of sorted CD4+, CD8+, or CD8+CD57+ T cells (not recorded which) from PBMCs. CDR3 DNA: TGTGCCATCAGTGGCCAGGGGAGATACAATGAGCAGTTCTTC. Its translation: CAISGQGRYNEQFF.